This TCR beta chain emerged from a study of blood T cells in healthy people across ages. Study-wide points: Higher diversity, along with more naive CD4+ cells, distinguished long-lived donors from aged donors.

The V gene lost 1 base and the J gene lost 5 bases, with 5 bases spanning the gap. Germline values: CDR1 MDHEN, CDR2 SYDVKM. This CDR3 is 12 amino acids long. A second PCR, run for about 7 to 11 cycles, used a sample-barcoded 5' primer plus a J-beta primer mix. MiXCR was run by TCRdb on the 5' RACE reads, yielding one entry per CDR3 protein. The sample has about 780,000 distinct CDR3 sequences; roughly 60% are singletons. Concerning this clonotype: Its antigen is as yet unknown.

The source is a man younger than 45 in good health. The V and J genes are TRBV28 and TRBJ2-5, with D hard to call. Sequencing input: blood. The CDR3 coding sequence is TGTGCCAGCAGTTTATCTATCGAGACCCAGTACTTC. Encoded protein: CASSLSIETQYF.